These T cell receptor beta chains were read from a single sample in a study of CD8+ T cells in alopecia areata. Here immunoSEQ multiplex PCR was the method, and the copy in TCRdb shows in-frame clones only, minus some. This sample has 120,000 or so clones, with approximately 53% found just once. Material: CD4+ T cells sorted from blood, obtained at week 0. The receptors originated from a human donor with alopecia areata. Both conserved end residues are part of each CDR3. D genes are given only for firm matches. Clone size, where shown, is once, few, many, or a class for clones that have expanded.

j_gene	abundance	v_gene	d_gene	CDR3aa	CDR3nt
TRBJ1-5	-	TRBV2	TRBD1	CASSAEDRGHQPQHF	TGTGCCAGCAGTGCGGAGGACAGGGGGCATCAGCCCCAGCATTTT
TRBJ1-1	-	TRBV29-1	TRBD1	CSVEFTGTGLNTEAFF	TGCAGCGTTGAATTTACCGGGACAGGCTTGAACACTGAAGCTTTCTTT
TRBJ2-5	few	TRBV18	-	CASSPVRETQYF	TGTGCCAGCTCACCGGTTCGGGAGACCCAGTACTTC
TRBJ2-5	medium-sized	TRBV6-6	TRBD2	CATEREGGETQYF	TGTGCCACGGAGCGGGAGGGAGGAGAGACCCAGTACTTC
TRBJ1-4	-	TRBV14	-	CASSTNEKLFF	TGTGCCAGCAGCACTAATGAAAAACTGTTTTTT
TRBJ2-7	-	TRBV2	-	CASSLYEQYF	TGTGCCAGCAGCCTCTACGAGCAGTACTTC
TRBJ2-3	-	TRBV7-9	TRBD1	CARQGEDTQYF	TGTGCCAGACAGGGGGAAGATACGCAGTATTTT
TRBJ1-4	-	TRBV7-9	-	CASSLAEGRLFF	TGTGCCAGCAGCTTAGCGGAGGGACGACTGTTTTTT
TRBJ2-5	once	TRBV27	TRBD2	CASSYSRGGTQYF	TGTGCCAGCAGTTACTCTCGGGGGGGAACCCAGTACTTC
TRBJ2-2	-	TRBV19	-	CASSTGETAPRLFF	TGTGCCAGTAGTACGGGTGAGACAGCCCCTCGGTTGTTTTTT
TRBJ2-7	-	TRBV5-6	TRBD1	CASSLPGTGEYEQYF	TGTGCCAGCAGCCTCCCCGGGACAGGGGAATACGAGCAGTACTTC
TRBJ1-1	-	TRBV6-5	-	CASSTRGLNTEAFF	TGTGCCAGCAGTACTAGGGGCCTGAACACTGAAGCTTTCTTT
TRBJ2-1	-	TRBV12-5	-	CASGLVLGRNNEQFF	TGTGCTAGTGGTTTGGTCCTGGGACGGAACAATGAGCAGTTCTTC
TRBJ1-1	-	TRBV10-3	TRBD1	CAISADRATEAFF	TGTGCCATCAGTGCTGACAGGGCCACTGAAGCTTTCTTT
TRBJ2-7	few	TRBV4-1	-	CASSQQVQVYEQYF	TGCGCCAGCAGCCAACAAGTCCAAGTCTACGAGCAGTACTTC
TRBJ2-5	-	TRBV29-1	-	CSVGAGQETQYF	TGCAGCGTTGGCGCGGGGCAAGAGACCCAGTACTTC
TRBJ2-3	-	TRBV9	-	CASSVQGSTDTQYF	TGTGCCAGCAGCGTCCAGGGAAGCACAGATACGCAGTATTTT
TRBJ2-3	-	TRBV4-1	-	CASSPTLGQTVDTQYF	TGCGCCAGCAGCCCCACACTGGGACAAACCGTGGATACGCAGTATTTT
TRBJ2-1	-	TRBV6-6	-	CASSYVEGYNEQFF	TGTGCCAGCAGTTACGTAGAGGGATACAATGAGCAGTTCTTC
TRBJ2-1	-	TRBV30	TRBD2	CAWTGTSGHNEQFF	TGTGCCTGGACCGGGACTAGCGGCCACAATGAGCAGTTCTTC
TRBJ2-5	-	TRBV2	TRBD2	CASSPTSGGVETQYF	TGTGCCAGCAGCCCGACTAGCGGGGGGGTGGAGACCCAGTACTTC
TRBJ2-2	few	TRBV30	TRBD1	CAWRYRDRFTGELFF	TGTGCCTGGAGGTACCGGGACAGATTCACCGGGGAGCTGTTTTTT
TRBJ2-7	once	TRBV9	-	CASSQTTDAYEQYF	TGTGCCAGCAGCCAGACGACGGATGCCTACGAGCAGTACTTC
TRBJ2-4	few	TRBV12-2	-	CASRLNSESGQPKNIQYF	TGTGCAAGTCGCTTAAACTCTGAATCGGGACAGCCGAAAAACATTCAGTACTTC
TRBJ1-3	-	TRBV7-2	-	CASSLVQGTGNTIYF	TGTGCCAGCAGCTTAGTACAGGGAACTGGAAACACCATATATTTT
TRBJ2-2	once	TRBV7-2	TRBD1	CATRGQSYTGELFF	TGTGCCACCAGGGGACAGTCCTACACCGGGGAGCTGTTTTTT
TRBJ2-3	-	TRBV9	TRBD2	CASSVEASGRGTQYF	TGTGCCAGCAGCGTAGAGGCTAGCGGGAGGGGAACGCAGTATTTT
TRBJ2-1	-	TRBV6-6	TRBD1	CASRNGDRLYNEQFF	TGTGCCAGCAGGAACGGGGACAGGCTCTACAATGAGCAGTTCTTC
TRBJ1-4	-	TRBV4-2	-	CASSLTGTGQSLFF	TGTGCCAGCAGCCTAACGGGGACGGGACAATCTCTGTTTTTT
TRBJ2-6	-	TRBV6-5	TRBD1	CASRTGGSGANVLTF	TGTGCCAGCAGGACAGGGGGATCTGGGGCCAACGTCCTGACTTTC
TRBJ2-5	-	TRBV15	-	CATSRDPRTRQETQYF	TGTGCCACCAGCAGAGATCCCCGGACTCGGCAAGAGACCCAGTACTTC
TRBJ1-1	-	TRBV27	-	CASRREGEAFF	TGTGCCAGCAGGAGAGAGGGGGAAGCTTTCTTT
TRBJ2-7	few	TRBV5-4	TRBD1	CASSLNDRGQRNEQYF	TGTGCCAGCAGCTTGAATGACAGGGGGCAAAGGAACGAGCAGTACTTC
TRBJ1-2	-	TRBV11-2	-	CASSSSLPTGTYTF	TGTGCCAGCAGCTCCTCCCTTCCTACCGGGACTTACACCTTC
TRBJ2-1	-	TRBV23-1	-	CASSLSGTTREHQDNEQFF	TGCGCCAGCAGTCTGTCCGGGACAACACGAGAGCATCAGGACAATGAGCAGTTCTTC
TRBJ2-7	-	TRBV29-1	-	CSVYLQGSSYEQYF	TGCAGCGTCTACTTACAGGGAAGCTCCTACGAGCAGTACTTC